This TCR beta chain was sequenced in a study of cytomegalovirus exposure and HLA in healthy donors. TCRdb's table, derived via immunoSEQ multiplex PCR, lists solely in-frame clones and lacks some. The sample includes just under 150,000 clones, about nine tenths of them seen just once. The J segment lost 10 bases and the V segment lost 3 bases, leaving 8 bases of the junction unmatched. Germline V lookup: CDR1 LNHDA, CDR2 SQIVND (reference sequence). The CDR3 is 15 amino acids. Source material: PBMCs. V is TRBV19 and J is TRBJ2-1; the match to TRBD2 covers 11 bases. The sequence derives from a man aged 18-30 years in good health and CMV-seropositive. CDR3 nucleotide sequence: TGTGCCAGTAGTATCCTAGCGGGAGGCCGTGGGGAGCAGTTCTTC. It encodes CASSILAGGRGEQFF.